The 22 T cell receptor beta chains reported below all come from one sample, sequenced in a study of beta chain features in type 1 diabetes. Reverse transcribing all isolated RNA meant expressed TCRB transcripts were sequenced. TCRdb's copy holds only in-frame clones and misses some; the assay was immunoSEQ multiplex PCR. The sample includes about 140,000 clones, roughly 10% of them seen just once. Material for sequencing was central memory CD4+ T cells from blood. The receptors shown here come from a woman in her 40s in good health.

The rearrangement joins TRBV9 to TRBJ1-2; TRBD1 agrees at 7 bases. V lost 1 base, J lost 6 bases, and 18 bases stayed unmatched. Germline-derived CDR1 and CDR2 are SGDLS and YYNGEE. The length of the CDR3 is 18 residues. The CDR3 loop reads CASSVKTMGDRGFHGYTF. The CDR3 DNA is TGTGCCAGCAGCGTAAAAACTATGGGGGACAGAGGCTTCCATGGCTACACCTTC.

This clone occurred a few times. The CDR3 loop is CASSQEQGARLGGYTF. In DNA form, the CDR3 reads TGTGCCAGCAGCCAAGAACAGGGAGCGCGGCTGGGTGGCTACACCTTC. This chain connects TRBV5-4 to TRBJ1-2; possible D gene TRBD1, 6 bases. There are 16 residues in the CDR3. The germline gives CDR1 SGHNT, CDR2 YYREEE (reference sequence). V was clipped by 4 bases and J by 7 bases, with 23 bases between them.

This chain uses TRBV27 with TRBJ2-7; TRBD1 matches 10 bases. CDR1 and CDR2 (germline): MNHEY, SMNVEV (reference sequence). The CDR3 is made up of 13 amino acids. Trimming at V came to 5 bases and at J to 5 bases, leaving 3 bases not matched to a gene. The CDR3 DNA sequence: TGTGCCAGCAGTGAGGACAGGGGGAACGAGCAGTACTTC. It translates to CASSEDRGNEQYF.

The V call is TRBV11-2, the J call TRBJ1-5; D is unresolved. Germline V gene lookup returns CDR1 SGHAT and CDR2 FQNNGV. Trimming removed 5 bases from V and 0 bases from J, with 11 bases in between. The CDR3 sequence is 15 residues long. Here the CDR3 DNA reads TGTGCCAGCAGCCCCACTCCGTATAGCAATCAGCCCCAGCATTTT. Amino acids: CASSPTPYSNQPQHF.

This clone was seen a few times. The CDR3 spells CAGQRGTRELFF. DNA for the CDR3: TGTGCGGGCCAACGGGGGACCAGGGAGCTGTTTTTT. The V and J genes are TRBV7-9 and TRBJ2-2, with a tentative D call TRBD2 (6 bases). Germline CDR1 SEHNR, CDR2 FQNEAQ (reference sequence). This CDR3 spans 12 amino acids.

The sample holds a few counts of this clone. This sequence joins TRBV2 and TRBJ2-5; 8 bases line up with TRBD2. After removal of 6 bases from V and 4 bases from J, the junction contained 7 bases not matched to a gene. CDR3 length: 14 amino acids. The germline V gene encodes CDR1 SNHLY and CDR2 FYNNEI. This CDR3 is CASRSGRGGETQYF. CDR3 bases: TGTGCCAGCAGGTCCGGGAGGGGGGGAGAGACCCAGTACTTC.

This chain joins TRBV9 and TRBJ1-4, with no clear D. This CDR3 region has 15 residues. The V gene's germline CDR1 is SGDLS and CDR2 YYNGEE. Trimming removed 0 bases from V and 4 bases from J, with 10 bases in between. DNA for the CDR3: TGTGCCAGCAGCGTAGAGGGCCGGGGTAATGAAAAACTGTTTTTT. Residues: CASSVEGRGNEKLFF.

The J gene is TRBJ1-1, the V gene TRBV9, with a weak D call TRBD1 (5 bases). CDR3 size: 14 residues. Deletions cut 4 bases from V and 1 base from J, with 11 bases between. From germline, CDR1 is SGDLS and CDR2 YYNGEE. The CDR3 region is CASSPRAENTEAFF. CDR3 DNA sequence: TGTGCCAGCAGCCCCAGGGCCGAGAACACTGAAGCTTTCTTT. The full variable domain, its missing parts supplied by reference TRBV9 and TRBJ1-1, is DSGVTQTPKHLITATGQRVTLRCSPRSGDLSVYWYQQSLDQGLQFLIQYYNGEERAKGNILERFSAQQFPDLHSELNLSSLELGDSALYFCASSPRAENTEAFFGQGTRLTVV.

The chain joins TRBV7-9 to TRBJ1-1; 7 bases align to TRBD1. Germline V gene lookup returns CDR1 SEHNR and CDR2 FQNEAQ (reference sequence). The CDR3 runs 15 residues. The V and J ends lost 1 base and 1 base, in that order; junction bases with no gene match: 3. The CDR3 sequence is CASSLGTGSNTEAFF. The CDR3 nucleotides are TGTGCCAGCAGCTTAGGGACAGGATCGAACACTGAAGCTTTCTTT. Drawing the rest from reference TRBV7-9 and TRBJ1-1, the complete variable domain is DTGVSQNPRHKITKRGQNVTFRCDPISEHNRLYWYRQTLGQGPEFLTYFQNEAQLEKSRLLSDRFSAERPKGSFSTLEIQRTEQGDSAMYLCASSLGTGSNTEAFFGQGTRLTVV.

The chain joins TRBV29-1 to TRBJ1-3, with a possible D match to TRBD1 (6 bases). The CDR3 runs to 14 residues. CDR1 is SQVTM, CDR2 ANQGSEA, per germline. V was trimmed by 1 base and J by 4 bases, leaving 11 bases between them. The CDR3 loop is CSVEGNRAGNTIYF. CDR3 in DNA: TGCAGCGTTGAAGGGAACAGGGCCGGAAACACCATATATTTT.

The chain carries TRBV18 and TRBJ1-1; the D is unclear. Between the trimmed V and J ends, which lost 4 bases and 4 bases, there was a span of 13 bases. The CDR3 runs to 14 residues. CDR1 is KGHSH and CDR2 is LQKENI in the germline V gene. The CDR3 nucleotides read TGTGCCAGCTCACGAGACGGAGGTGCCACTGAAGCTTTCTTT. Its protein is CASSRDGGATEAFF.

This rearrangement joins TRBV19 to TRBJ1-2; TRBD1 matches 11 bases. Germline CDR1 and CDR2: LNHDA and SQIVND (reference sequence). The CDR3 length is 16 residues. The J segment lost 1 base and the V segment lost 5 bases, leaving 6 bases of the junction unmatched. The CDR3 DNA reads TGTGCCAGTAGTCCCGGACAGGGGGCTCGTAACTATGGCTACACCTTC. Amino acid sequence: CASSPGQGARNYGYTF.

Only a few counts were recorded for this clone. The chain has TRBV6-5 and TRBJ2-3; no firm D call. Trimming pared 4 bases from V and 4 bases from J, leaving 15 bases between. The CDR3 sequence is 15 residues long. Germline V gives CDR1 MNHEY, CDR2 SVGAGI. The CDR3: CASSSRPLGADTQYF. The CDR3 nucleotides read TGTGCCAGCAGTTCACGACCCCTAGGCGCAGATACGCAGTATTTT.

This clone was seen repeatedly, ten times or more. The J gene is TRBJ1-1, the V gene TRBV11-2; D might be TRBD1 (6 bases). The CDR3 length is 14 residues. V lost 3 bases, J lost 1 base, and 9 bases lay in between. CDR1 is SGHAT, CDR2 FQNNGV, per germline. The CDR3 DNA follows: TGTGCCAGCAGCTTTACACAGGGGAACACTGAAGCTTTCTTT. Protein product: CASSFTQGNTEAFF.

The chain combines TRBV9 with TRBJ1-1; D is undetermined. Germline V gene lookup returns CDR1 SGDLS and CDR2 YYNGEE. The ends were cut back, 1 base at V and 2 bases at J, with 9 bases in the middle. The CDR3 length is 14 residues. CDR3 region: CASSVLASNTEAFF. In nucleotides, the CDR3 is TGTGCCAGCAGCGTATTAGCTAGTAACACTGAAGCTTTCTTT.

Only a few counts were recorded for this clone. The chain joins TRBV29-1 to TRBJ1-1; D unclear. Germline V lookup: CDR1 SQVTM, CDR2 ANQGSEA. There are 14 residues in the CDR3. Trimming stripped 6 bases from V and 5 bases from J, with 19 bases between. CDR3 sequence reads: CSVNPVTSRTEAFF. The CDR3 DNA sequence: TGCAGCGTAAATCCGGTGACCTCGAGGACTGAAGCTTTCTTT.

The gene calls are TRBV6-5 and TRBJ1-6, with D tentatively TRBD1 (6 bases). CDR3 length: 15 amino acids. From germline, CDR1 is MNHEY and CDR2 SVGAGI. The V end was cut by 4 bases, the J end by 7 bases, with 14 bases between. The CDR3 nucleotides are TGTGCCAGCAGTTCCGACAGGACCGTGAATTCACCCCTCCACTTT. It yields the protein CASSSDRTVNSPLHF.

This clone was recorded a few times. The chain employs TRBV29-1 and TRBJ1-2; D may be TRBD1 (5 bases). Trimming removed 2 bases at V and 4 bases at J, with 11 bases between. CDR1 is SQVTM and CDR2 is ANQGSEA in the germline V gene. This CDR3 has 13 residues. The CDR3 region is CSVERRDPYGYTF. The CDR3, as DNA: TGCAGCGTTGAACGCAGGGATCCCTATGGCTACACCTTC. Supplemented by reference TRBV29-1 and TRBJ1-2, the full variable domain reads SAVISQKPSRDICQRGTSLTIQCQVDSQVTMMFWYRQQPGQSLTLIATANQGSEATYESGFVIDKFPISRPNLTFSTLTVSNMSPEDSSIYLCSVERRDPYGYTFGSGTRLTVV.

This clone was detected a few times. The CDR3 protein is CANTTDRRGNQPQHF. Written as DNA, the CDR3 is TGCGCCAATACAACGGACAGAAGGGGCAATCAGCCCCAGCATTTT. The chain has TRBV10-1 and TRBJ1-5; possible D gene TRBD1, 6 bases. The germline CDR1 and CDR2 sequences are WNHNN and SYGVQD (reference sequence). CDR3 length: 15 amino acids. Trimming stripped 10 bases from V and 2 bases from J, with 18 bases between.

This clone turned up a few times. CDR3 protein: CATSRDGAAAMELFF. The CDR3, as DNA: TGTGCCACCAGCAGAGATGGGGCGGCCGCCATGGAGCTGTTTTTT. The chain employs TRBV15 and TRBJ2-2; a possible D gene is TRBD1 (5 bases). CDR1 is LNHNV, CDR2 YYDKDF, per germline (reference sequence). This CDR3 spans 15 amino acids. V was pared by 0 bases and J by 10 bases, with 15 bases between.

In this sample, this clone turned up a few times. The rearrangement links TRBV11-2 to TRBJ2-2, with 11 bases matching TRBD1. Germline lookup yields CDR1 SGHAT and CDR2 FQNNGV. There are 16 residues in the CDR3. Losses at the gene ends were 3 bases for V and 6 bases for J; bases not matched to a gene: 6. The chain's CDR3 is CASSFRTGGVSGELFF. In DNA, the CDR3 is TGTGCCAGCAGCTTTAGGACAGGGGGCGTCTCCGGGGAGCTGTTTTTT.

This clone has a handful of counts. The chain recombines TRBV5-1 with TRBJ2-7, with a tentative D call TRBD1 (5 bases). Germline V gene sequence: CDR1 SGHRS, CDR2 YFSETQ. The CDR3 spans 15 residues. With 0 bases removed from V and 4 bases from J, the gap between germline ends came to 14 bases. CDR3 residues: CASSLGPGPGYEQYF. In nucleotides, the CDR3 is TGCGCCAGCAGCTTGGGCCCCGGGCCAGGGTACGAGCAGTACTTC.